Listed below are T cell receptor beta chains from one sample, sequenced in a study of T cells after yellow fever vaccination. TCRdb analysed the 5' RACE reads with MiXCR anew, one entry per CDR3 protein. The repertoire includes roughly 30,000 distinct CDR3 sequences, roughly a tenth of them detected once, and 10% to 15% sits in the top ten. The sample consisted of PBMCs, either bulk or a sorted T-cell subset (CD4+, CD8+, memory, or dextramer-sorted; not recorded which), taken less than 18 days after the first yellow fever vaccination. These receptors all stem from a man aged 18-30 years who received the YFV17D yellow fever vaccine. Both conserved end residues are part of each CDR3. D genes are given only for firm matches.

j_call d_call v_call cdr3_aa
TRBJ2-3 NA TRBV6-1 CASNEIAAGTDTQYF
TRBJ1-1 NA TRBV29-1 CSVEVPRGLNTEAFF
TRBJ1-1 TRBD1 TRBV7-2 CASSLSVGQPEAFF
TRBJ2-4 TRBD1 TRBV7-2 CASSYGQGGSKNIQYF
TRBJ1-1 NA TRBV11-1 CASSLGANTEAFF
TRBJ1-1 NA TRBV20-1 CSAIRQDTNTEAFF
TRBJ2-5 TRBD1 TRBV3-1 CASSQDFRQGTQYF
TRBJ2-7 NA TRBV11-2 CASSFPRHEQYF
TRBJ2-2 TRBD1 TRBV10-3 CAISPTGGDTGELFF
TRBJ2-1 NA TRBV9 CASSVTPGYNEQFF
TRBJ2-2 NA TRBV20-1 CSASEGRDTGELFF
TRBJ1-2 NA TRBV5-4 CASSLGDLNYGYTF
TRBJ2-7 TRBD2 TRBV10-3 CAISESTSGGDEQYF
TRBJ1-6 NA TRBV5-5 CASSSLVGRNNSPLHF
TRBJ1-2 NA TRBV5-6 CASSLRPTGTGSNYGYTF
TRBJ2-7 NA TRBV12-1 CASSLGQLCEQYF
TRBJ2-3 TRBD1 TRBV6-5 CASSNQGATDTQYF
TRBJ2-2 NA TRBV7-2 CASSLAGNTGELFF
TRBJ1-1 NA TRBV7-6 CASSATTNTEAFF
TRBJ2-3 NA TRBV5-1 CASSFGQFTDTQYF
TRBJ2-1 NA TRBV5-1 CASSPMGDFTNEQFF
TRBJ2-5 NA TRBV30 CAWSVGVETQYF
TRBJ2-5 NA TRBV7-8 CASSFRDGSRTQYF
TRBJ2-7 TRBD1 TRBV20-1 CSARDDGLGQGPLYEQYF
TRBJ2-6 NA TRBV5-1 CASSSRSGANVLTF
TRBJ2-1 NA TRBV25-1 CASSEWPRDRTYNEQFF
TRBJ2-1 NA TRBV10-1 CASRGTGTNSMGNEQFF
TRBJ1-5 NA TRBV20-1 CSAMGRGYSNQPQHF
TRBJ1-3 NA TRBV10-3 CAIRTASGNTIYF
TRBJ1-1 NA TRBV7-9 CASSYPGHLNTEAFF
TRBJ1-4 NA TRBV9 CASSGGRGEKLFF
TRBJ1-5 NA TRBV7-8 CASSQEASQPQHF
TRBJ1-5 NA TRBV27 CATKQMGGVSNQPQHF
TRBJ1-2 NA TRBV20-1 CSAPSRTGNYGYTF
TRBJ1-1 NA TRBV12-3/TRBV12-4 CASSLYGGSNTEAFF
TRBJ2-7 NA TRBV14 CASSHGGRRGTGYSEQYF
TRBJ1-1 NA TRBV12-3/TRBV12-4 CASSPRGSWTEAFF
TRBJ2-7 TRBD2 TRBV7-2 CASSEGEVAGLYEQYF
TRBJ1-4 TRBD1 TRBV5-1 CASSMTGIATNEKLFF
TRBJ2-5 NA TRBV12-3/TRBV12-4 CASSWIVGETQYF
TRBJ2-7 TRBD1 TRBV28 CASSFPGGFHYEQYF
TRBJ2-7 TRBD2 TRBV3-1 CASCQGTSGAYEQYF
TRBJ2-5 NA TRBV24-1 CATSDPRTEETQYF
TRBJ2-3 NA TRBV29-1 CSVEDPLSASTDTQYF
TRBJ2-1 TRBD2 TRBV6-5 CASSWGVAGHNEQFF
TRBJ2-5 TRBD1 TRBV7-9 CASSSDRTAQETQYF
TRBJ2-5 TRBD2 TRBV5-1 CASSSAGNRETQYF
TRBJ1-1 NA TRBV5-1 CASSLGLGNTEAFF
TRBJ2-5 NA TRBV29-1 CSVGGGAKTQYF